This T cell receptor beta chain was obtained from a study of Tregs in tolerant kidney transplant recipients. Note on this clone: Antigen unknown.

Unstimulated Tregs (CD4+CD25+CD127-) and CD4+CD25- non-Tregs were sorted from PBMCs. The study, taken as a whole, reports: The most relevant donor-specific Treg TCRbeta repertoire apparently came from expansion with activated donor B cells.

Using immunoSEQ multiplex PCR, the repertoire was profiled, and TCRdb retains in-frame clones only, with some absent. The sample gives 110,000 or so clones, around 94% of which show up once; around 0.6% is in the top ten. Sequencing was carried out using CD4+ T cells from blood. This TCR came from a human donor in good health.

CDR3 bases: TGCAGCGTTCTCCCTCGCCAACTAGCGGGAGACTACGAGCAGTACTTC. It specifies CSVLPRQLAGDYEQYF. The V and J genes are TRBV29-1 and TRBJ2-7, with 11 positions matching TRBD2. J was trimmed by 3 bases and V by 5 bases; bases with no gene match: 12. CDR3 length: 16 residues. Germline values: CDR1 SQVTM, CDR2 ANQGSEA.